Shown below are 28 T cell receptor beta chains from a single sample sequenced in a study of CXCR3-negative and CXCR3-positive naive CD8 T cells. 5' RACE that incorporated UMI labels was used to prepare the TRB cDNA libraries. TCRdb re-called the 5' RACE reads and shows each CDR3 protein once, DNA omitted. The sample table includes 41,000 or so distinct CDR3 sequences. The specimen sequenced was naive CXCR3- CD8+ T cells from blood. Subset: CD45RO-CCR7+CD27+CD95- naive CD8+ T cells lacking CXCR3 (TNR3-). The source is a human donor in good health. Some clones in this sample may be carry-over from other donors' samples.

The gene calls are TRBV14 and TRBJ2-7; TCRdb indicates TRBD1, and absent DNA this call remains unverified. The CDR3 length is 15 residues. Per the germline V gene, CDR1 is SGHDN and CDR2 is FVKESK. The CDR3 is CASSQVQGPSGEQYF. Filled out from reference TRBV14 and TRBJ2-7, the complete variable domain reads EAGVTQFPSHSVIEKGQTVTLRCDPISGHDNLYWYRRVMGKEIKFLLHFVKESKQDESGMPNNRFLAERTGGTYSTLKVQPAELEDSGVYFCASSQVQGPSGEQYFGPGTRLTVT.

V gene TRBV12-3 or TRBV12-4 combines with J gene TRBJ2-7. CDR3 length: 12 amino acids. This CDR3 is CASSLSWHEQYF.

The chain combines TRBV29-1 with TRBJ2-5; the D gene TCRdb calls, TRBD1, cannot be checked with no DNA. Germline CDR1 SQVTM, CDR2 ANQGSEA. The CDR3 is 14 amino acids. The CDR3 sequence is CSVPGGAYQETQYF.

The V gene is TRBV7-9, the J gene TRBJ2-7; lacking DNA, the TRBD2 call made by TCRdb goes unchecked. The CDR3 runs 16 residues. Germline CDR1 and CDR2: SEHNR and FQNEAQ (reference sequence). The CDR3 spells CASSPPPGLYSYEQYF.

V gene TRBV2 combines with J gene TRBJ2-1; TCRdb gives TRBD2 as the D gene, but with no DNA this cannot be confirmed. The CDR3 has 17 amino acids. Germline V gene data show CDR1 as SNHLY and CDR2 as FYNNEI. The CDR3 reads CASSDPSGGSSYNEQFF.

V gene TRBV2 combines with J gene TRBJ2-7; TCRdb's D call, TRBD2, is unchecked because there is no DNA. The CDR3 has 15 amino acids. Germline CDR1 and CDR2: SNHLY and FYNNEI. The CDR3 spells CASWSGGGIVYEQYF.

The J gene is TRBJ1-5, the V gene TRBV27; TCRdb outputs TRBD1, but without DNA this stays unchecked. The CDR3 consists of 17 residues. Germline lookup yields CDR1 MNHEY and CDR2 SMNVEV (reference sequence). The CDR3 sequence is CASSPNPRLYSNQPQHF.

The chain carries TRBV5-1 and TRBJ1-1; absent DNA, TCRdb's TRBD1 call cannot be checked. The germline V gene has CDR1 SGHRS and CDR2 YFSETQ. CDR3 length equals 13 residues. The CDR3 loop is CASSTQGFSEAFF.

The chain employs TRBV20-1 and TRBJ1-6. The CDR3 contains 15 residues. The germline gives CDR1 DFQATT, CDR2 SNEGSKA (reference sequence). CDR3 loop: CSATADVSNNSPLHF.

This chain uses TRBV7-9 with TRBJ1-3; the TCRdb D gene call, TRBD1, has no DNA to confirm it. The germline CDR1 and CDR2 sequences are SEHNR and FQNEAQ (reference sequence). The CDR3 sequence is 15 residues long. This CDR3 reads CANWASTSSGNTIYF.

The rearrangement links TRBV25-1 to TRBJ2-5; TCRdb calls TRBD1, which cannot be checked without DNA. The germline V gene encodes CDR1 MGHDK and CDR2 SYGVNS. The CDR3 extends over 16 amino acids. The CDR3: CASSESTGMVGETQYF.

The chain combines TRBV7-2 with TRBJ1-3. Germline CDR1 is SGHTA and CDR2 is FQGNSA. The CDR3 loop spans 14 amino acids. CDR3 loop: CASSLQSFGNTIYF.

The chain links TRBV27 to TRBJ2-3. CDR3 length equals 15 residues. Germline CDR1 is MNHEY and CDR2 is SMNVEV (reference sequence). The CDR3 is CASSLLGASTDTQYF.

The V and J genes are TRBV5-5 and TRBJ2-2. The CDR3 totals 14 residues. The germline V gene encodes CDR1 SGHKS and CDR2 YYEKEE (reference sequence). CDR3 sequence reads: CASSLAENTGELFF.

The genes are TRBV20-1 and TRBJ1-5. This CDR3 comprises 14 residues. Germline V gene lookup returns CDR1 DFQATT and CDR2 SNEGSKA (reference sequence). CDR3 protein: CSARFTDSNQPQHF.

The rearrangement links TRBV29-1 to TRBJ2-7; TCRdb designates TRBD2, a call that cannot be tested without DNA. The CDR3 is 13 residues long. Germline CDR1 SQVTM, CDR2 ANQGSEA. The CDR3 is CSVILRGDYEQYF.

This chain connects TRBV29-1 to TRBJ2-1. The CDR3 spans 15 residues. The germline V gene encodes CDR1 SQVTM and CDR2 ANQGSEA. CDR3 amino acids: CSVEGSARSYNEQFF.

The rearrangement joins TRBV12-3 or TRBV12-4 to TRBJ2-1; the TCRdb call, TRBD1, lacks DNA for checking. The CDR3 contains 15 residues. The CDR3 reads CASRWGTSSYNEQFF.

V usage is TRBV4-3 and J usage is TRBJ2-1; the D call of TRBD1 rests on TCRdb alone, since no DNA is present to check it. The CDR3 loop spans 13 amino acids. The V gene's germline CDR1 is LGHNA and CDR2 YSLEER. The CDR3 reads CASSQVRGSEQFF.

The chain is built from TRBV29-1 and TRBJ2-6. Germline CDR1 reads SQVTM; CDR2 reads ANQGSEA. The CDR3 is 14 residues long. This chain's CDR3 is CSVFGPSGANVLTF.

V gene TRBV7-2 combines with J gene TRBJ2-2. This CDR3 is 15 amino acids long. The germline V gene encodes CDR1 SGHTA and CDR2 FQGNSA. This CDR3 reads CASSSLSGNTGELFF.

The genes are TRBV20-1 and TRBJ2-1; TCRdb lists TRBD1, though no DNA is available to test this call. This CDR3 has 13 residues. Per the germline V gene, CDR1 is DFQATT and CDR2 is SNEGSKA (reference sequence). CDR3 residues: CSARQGGAHEQFF.

V is TRBV7-9 and J is TRBJ2-7; TCRdb picks TRBD1, but there is no DNA to check that call. This CDR3 contains 13 residues. Germline V gives CDR1 SEHNR, CDR2 FQNEAQ (reference sequence). CDR3 in amino acids: CASSSDTTYEQYF.

The chain has TRBV25-1 and TRBJ1-1. CDR1 is MGHDK and CDR2 is SYGVNS in the germline V gene. The CDR3 is made up of 15 amino acids. The CDR3 spells CASRARFAKNTEAFF.

The CDR3: CASSPTGSYEQYF. The chain carries TRBV7-9 and TRBJ2-7. From germline, CDR1 is SEHNR and CDR2 FQNEAQ (reference sequence). This CDR3 is built from 13 residues.

This chain connects TRBV29-1 to TRBJ2-7; the D gene TCRdb calls, TRBD2, cannot be checked with no DNA. CDR1 and CDR2 (germline): SQVTM, ANQGSEA. The CDR3 is 14 amino acids. The CDR3 reads CSVHSGTHSYEQYF.

V and J are TRBV15 and TRBJ1-1. CDR1 is LNHNV, CDR2 YYDKDF, per germline (reference sequence). The CDR3 extends over 15 amino acids. The CDR3 loop reads CATSRDFGLNTEAFF.

This chain uses TRBV7-8 with TRBJ2-3; checking the TCRdb D call of TRBD1 is not possible without DNA. This CDR3 spans 16 amino acids. Germline V CDR1 and CDR2: SGHVS, FQNEAQ. CDR3 sequence: CASSSRPGGGTDTQYF. Complete variable domain (other parts from reference TRBV7-8 and TRBJ2-3): GAGVSQSPRYKVAKRGQDVALRCDPISGHVSLFWYQQALGQGPEFLTYFQNEAQLDKSGLPSDRFFAERPEGSVSTLKIQRTQQEDSAVYLCASSSRPGGGTDTQYFGPGTRLTVL.